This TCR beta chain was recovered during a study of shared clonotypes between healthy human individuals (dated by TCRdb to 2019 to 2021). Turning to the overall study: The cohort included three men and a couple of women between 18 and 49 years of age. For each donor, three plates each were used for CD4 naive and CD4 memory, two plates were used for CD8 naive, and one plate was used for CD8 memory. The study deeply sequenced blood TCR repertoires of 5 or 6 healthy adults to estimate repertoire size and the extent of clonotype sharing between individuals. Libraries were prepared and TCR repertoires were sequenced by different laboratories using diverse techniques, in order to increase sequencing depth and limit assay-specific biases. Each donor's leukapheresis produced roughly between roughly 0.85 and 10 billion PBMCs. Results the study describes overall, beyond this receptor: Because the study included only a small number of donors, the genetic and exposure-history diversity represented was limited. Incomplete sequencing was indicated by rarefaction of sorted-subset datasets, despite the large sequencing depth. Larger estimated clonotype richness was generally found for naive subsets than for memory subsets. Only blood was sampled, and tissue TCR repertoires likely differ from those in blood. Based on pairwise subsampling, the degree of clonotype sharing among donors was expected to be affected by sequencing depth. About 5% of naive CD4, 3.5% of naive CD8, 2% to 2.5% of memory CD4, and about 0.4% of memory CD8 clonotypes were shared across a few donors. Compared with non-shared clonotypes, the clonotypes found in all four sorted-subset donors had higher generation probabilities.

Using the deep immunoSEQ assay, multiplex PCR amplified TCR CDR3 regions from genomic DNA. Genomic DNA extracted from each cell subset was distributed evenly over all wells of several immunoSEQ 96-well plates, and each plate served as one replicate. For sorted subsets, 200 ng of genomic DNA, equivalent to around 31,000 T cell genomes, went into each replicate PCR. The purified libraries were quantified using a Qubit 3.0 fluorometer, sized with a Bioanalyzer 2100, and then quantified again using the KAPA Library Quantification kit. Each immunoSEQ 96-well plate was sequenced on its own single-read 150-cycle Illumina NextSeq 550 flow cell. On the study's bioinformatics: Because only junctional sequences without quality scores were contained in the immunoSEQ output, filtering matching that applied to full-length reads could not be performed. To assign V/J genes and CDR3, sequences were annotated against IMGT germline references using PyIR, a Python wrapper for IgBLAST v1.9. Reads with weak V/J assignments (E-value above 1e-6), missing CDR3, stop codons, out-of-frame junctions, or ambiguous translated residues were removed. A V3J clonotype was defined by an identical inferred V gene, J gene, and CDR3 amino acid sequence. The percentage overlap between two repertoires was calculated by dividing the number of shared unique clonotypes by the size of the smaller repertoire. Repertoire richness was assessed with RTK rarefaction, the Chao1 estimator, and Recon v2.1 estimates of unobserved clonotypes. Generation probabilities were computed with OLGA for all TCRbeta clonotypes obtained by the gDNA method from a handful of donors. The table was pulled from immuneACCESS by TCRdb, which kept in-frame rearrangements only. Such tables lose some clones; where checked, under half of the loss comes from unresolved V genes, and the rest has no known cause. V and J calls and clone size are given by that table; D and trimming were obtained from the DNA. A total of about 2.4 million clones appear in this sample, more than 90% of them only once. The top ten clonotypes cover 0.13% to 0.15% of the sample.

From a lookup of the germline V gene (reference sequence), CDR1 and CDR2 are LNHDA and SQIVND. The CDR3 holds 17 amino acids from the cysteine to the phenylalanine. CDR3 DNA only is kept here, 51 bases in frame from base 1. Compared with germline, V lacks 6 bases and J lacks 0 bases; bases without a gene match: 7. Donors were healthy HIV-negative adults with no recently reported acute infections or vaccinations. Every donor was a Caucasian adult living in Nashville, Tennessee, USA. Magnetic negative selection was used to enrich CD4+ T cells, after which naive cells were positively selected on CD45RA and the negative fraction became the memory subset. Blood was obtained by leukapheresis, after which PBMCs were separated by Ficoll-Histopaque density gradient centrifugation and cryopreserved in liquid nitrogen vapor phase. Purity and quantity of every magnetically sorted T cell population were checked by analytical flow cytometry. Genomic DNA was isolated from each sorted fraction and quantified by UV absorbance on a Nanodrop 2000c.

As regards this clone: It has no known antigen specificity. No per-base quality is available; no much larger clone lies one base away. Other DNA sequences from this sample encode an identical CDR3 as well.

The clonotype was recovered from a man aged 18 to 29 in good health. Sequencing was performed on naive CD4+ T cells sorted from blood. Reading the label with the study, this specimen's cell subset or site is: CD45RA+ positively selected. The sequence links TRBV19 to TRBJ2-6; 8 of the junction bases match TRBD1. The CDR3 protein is CASSPGTGVSGANVLTF. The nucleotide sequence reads TGTGCCAGTAGCCCCGGGACAGGAGTCTCTGGGGCCAACGTCCTGACTTTC.